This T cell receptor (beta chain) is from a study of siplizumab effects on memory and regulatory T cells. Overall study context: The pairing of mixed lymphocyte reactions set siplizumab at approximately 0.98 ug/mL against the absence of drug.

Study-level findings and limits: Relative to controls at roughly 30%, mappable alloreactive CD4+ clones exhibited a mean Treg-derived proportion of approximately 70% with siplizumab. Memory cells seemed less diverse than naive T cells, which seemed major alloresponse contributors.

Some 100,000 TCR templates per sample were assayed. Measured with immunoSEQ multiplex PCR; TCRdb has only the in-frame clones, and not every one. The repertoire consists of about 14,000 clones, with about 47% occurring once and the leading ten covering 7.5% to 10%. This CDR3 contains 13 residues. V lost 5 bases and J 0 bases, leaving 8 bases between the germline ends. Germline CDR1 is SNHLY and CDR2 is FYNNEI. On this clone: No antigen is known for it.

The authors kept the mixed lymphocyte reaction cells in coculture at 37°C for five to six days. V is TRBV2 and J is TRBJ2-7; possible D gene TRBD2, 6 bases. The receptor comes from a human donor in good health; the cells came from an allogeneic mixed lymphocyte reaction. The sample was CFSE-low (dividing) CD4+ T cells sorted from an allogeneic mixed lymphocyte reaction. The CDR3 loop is CASSRDSSYEQYF. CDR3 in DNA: TGTGCCAGCAGTCGGGACTCCTCCTACGAGCAGTACTTC.